Detailed here is one TCR beta chain. As handled by the study authors: Amplified reference gene primers provided the basis for estimating nucleated cell counts. Assay used: immunoSEQ multiplex PCR; TCRdb lists only in-frame clones, some missing. V and J calls and clone size are given by that table; D and trimming were obtained from the DNA. In the table there are approximately 52,000 clones, about 90% of which are singletons. The data originate from a study of blood T cell repertoires in COVID-19. Germline-derived CDR1 and CDR2 are MGHRA and YSYEKL. Trimming took 3 bases from V and 0 from J; bases not matched to a gene: 9. The CDR3 runs 17 residues.

The sequenced sample consisted of peripheral blood. This rearrangement joins TRBV4-1 to TRBJ2-7; 9 nucleotides line up with TRBD1. The TCR originated in a human donor in a cohort sampled during active COVID-19. The CDR3 reads CASSHPGTGPSSYEQYF. CDR3 DNA: TGCGCCAGCAGCCACCCCGGGACAGGGCCGAGCTCCTACGAGCAGTACTTC.